The present entry profiles one T cell receptor (beta chain) with its context. The data were obtained in a study of blood T cell repertoires in COVID-19. Study-level background: COVID-19 samples from acute and convalescent phases originated in the United States, Italy and Spain. In each case, the material was cDNA or gDNA derived from T cells, B-cell-depleted T cells, or PBMCs.

Unmatched junction bases numbered 11, after V lost 1 base and J lost 3 bases. Germline V CDR1 and CDR2: LNHNV, YYDKDF (reference sequence). The CDR3 consists of 17 residues. Methods used by the authors: Amplification with reference gene primers provided the estimates of nucleated cell counts. Produced via immunoSEQ multiplex PCR; TCRdb's table is partial and in-frame only. V and J calls and clone size come straight from that table; D and trimming were deduced from the DNA. The repertoire holds more than 150,000 clones, with over 80% as singletons. The specimen was peripheral blood. The chain has TRBV15 and TRBJ2-5; TRBD1 aligns across 7 bases. The sequence was collected from a woman aged 60 to 75 with acute or convalescent COVID-19. The CDR3 here is CATSRAPPGTAEETQYF. The CDR3 DNA reads TGTGCCACCAGCAGAGCTCCCCCCGGGACAGCCGAAGAGACCCAGTACTTC.